These 20 T cell receptor beta chains share one sample of origin, sequenced in a study of cytomegalovirus exposure and HLA in healthy donors. The PCR was carried out with 60 Vbeta primers and 13 Jbeta primers. Clones were sequenced by immunoSEQ multiplex PCR, and TCRdb holds only the in-frame ones, with some missing. The sample has about 170,000 clones; 78% are singletons. The sequenced sample was PBMCs. The receptors were gathered from a woman aged 45-65 years in good health and CMV-seropositive.

This rearrangement joins TRBV5-6 to TRBJ1-1, with a possible D match to TRBD1 (5 bases). Germline V gene lookup returns CDR1 SGHDT and CDR2 YYEEEE. The CDR3 is made up of 14 amino acids. The V gene lost 4 bases and the J gene lost 10 bases, with 20 bases spanning the gap. CDR3 in amino acids: CASSLPVGGQGAFF. CDR3 bases: TGTGCCAGCAGCCTCCCGGTCGGGGGTCAGGGAGCTTTCTTT.

The chain is built from TRBV21-1 and TRBJ2-5; the DNA was not compared with TRBD2, the D call given in the table. TRBV21-1 is a pseudogene locus. The length of the CDR3 is 17 residues. The CDR3 protein is CASTSLAADPGEETQYF. The CDR3 DNA follows: TGTGCCAGCACCTCACTAGCGGCCGATCCGGGGGAAGAGACCCAGTACTTC.

Judged by abundance, this clone is medium-sized. V usage is TRBV27 and J usage is TRBJ2-2; weak D call: TRBD2 (6 bases). From germline, CDR1 is MNHEY and CDR2 SMNVEV (reference sequence). V lost 6 bases, J lost 6 bases, and 17 bases lay in between. The CDR3 runs 15 residues. The CDR3 DNA follows: TGTGCCAGCAGGTCCTGGGACTCGAGGGCCGGGGAGCTGTTTTTT. Translating gives CASRSWDSRAGELFF.

This chain joins TRBV29-1 and TRBJ2-6; 8 nucleotides agree with TRBD1. Unmatched junction bases numbered 8, after V lost 1 base and J lost 0 bases. CDR1 is SQVTM and CDR2 is ANQGSEA in the germline V gene. The CDR3 loop spans 18 amino acids. CDR3 sequence: CSVEGVLDRDSGANVLTF. DNA for the CDR3: TGCAGCGTTGAAGGAGTCTTGGACAGGGACTCTGGGGCCAACGTCCTGACTTTC.

This clone was seen more than once but under ten times. Different DNA sequences within this sample yield the same CDR3. The chain is built from TRBV11-2 and TRBJ2-2, with 8 positions matching TRBD2. Unmatched junction bases numbered 20, after V lost 5 bases and J lost 6 bases. CDR3 length: 19 residues. CDR1 and CDR2 (germline): SGHAT, FQNNGV. CDR3 nucleotides: TGTGCCAGCAGCGCAACCTTTCAATTCCTAGCGGGTGGGGCCGGGGAGCTGTTTTTT. It specifies CASSATFQFLAGGAGELFF.

V and J are TRBV9 and TRBJ1-6; 7 bases align to TRBD1. Germline V gene lookup returns CDR1 SGDLS and CDR2 YYNGEE. Trimming cost V 3 bases and J 2 bases; bases outside gene matches: 5. There are 16 residues in the CDR3. CDR3 amino acids: CASSDRGPPYNSPLHF. In DNA, the CDR3 is TGTGCCAGCAGCGATAGGGGGCCACCCTATAATTCACCCCTCCACTTT. Combining the CDR3 with reference TRBV9 and TRBJ1-6 gives the whole variable domain DSGVTQTPKHLITATGQRVTLRCSPRSGDLSVYWYQQSLDQGLQFLIQYYNGEERAKGNILERFSAQQFPDLHSELNLSSLELGDSALYFCASSDRGPPYNSPLHFGNGTRLTVT.

This clone was detected only once. This chain uses TRBV15 with TRBJ2-5; possibly TRBD2 for D (5 bases). Looked up from germline, CDR1 is LNHNV and CDR2 is YYDKDF (reference sequence). The CDR3 extends over 15 amino acids. V was trimmed by 0 bases and J by 5 bases, leaving 13 bases between them. This CDR3 is CATSRDPGNGETQYF. The CDR3 coding sequence is TGTGCCACCAGCAGAGATCCGGGGAACGGGGAGACCCAGTACTTC. Looking up the rest from reference TRBV15 and TRBJ2-5 gives the full variable domain: DAMVIQNPRYQVTQFGKPVTLSCSQTLNHNVMYWYQQKSSQAPKLLFHYYDKDFNNEADTPDNFQSRRPNTSFCFLDIRSPGLGDTAMYLCATSRDPGNGETQYFGPGTRLLVL.

The V and J genes are TRBV5-1 and TRBJ1-6; 7 nucleotides agree with TRBD1. Germline loops: CDR1 SGHRS, CDR2 YFSETQ. The CDR3 sequence is 14 residues long. V was pared by 4 bases and J by 7 bases, with 5 bases of the junction left unmatched. The CDR3 reads CASSEQGGNSPLHF. The CDR3 DNA reads TGCGCCAGCAGCGAGCAGGGGGGAAATTCACCCCTCCACTTT.

The J gene is TRBJ2-1, the V gene TRBV9, with 14 nucleotides matching TRBD2. CDR3 length: 14 amino acids. V lost 3 bases to trimming and J lost 13 bases; unmatched junction nucleotides: 6. CDR1 and CDR2 from the germline V gene are SGDLS and YYNGEE. The CDR3, as DNA: TGTGCCAGCAGCGATGGGACTAGCGGGAGTTATCAGTTCTTC. It encodes CASSDGTSGSYQFF.

The chain carries TRBV7-2 and TRBJ2-5, with TRBD2 matching 7 bases. The length of the CDR3 is 17 residues. V was clipped by 5 bases and J by 5 bases; unmatched bases: 17. Germline V gives CDR1 SGHTA, CDR2 FQGNSA. In DNA, the CDR3 is TGTGCCAGCAGCCTTGCCGGGGGTGGAGCGGGACGCGAGACCCAGTACTTC. This sequence encodes CASSLAGGGAGRETQYF.

The CDR3, as DNA: TGTGCCAGCTGCGACCCCGGGGGGGGGATGAGAGCTTTCTTT. Its translation: CASCDPGGGMRAFF. V usage is TRBV28 and J usage is TRBJ1-1; possible D gene TRBD1, 5 bases. V lost 8 bases and J lost 10, with 23 bases in between. CDR1 and CDR2 (germline): MDHEN, SYDVKM. The CDR3 has 14 amino acids.

The chain uses TRBV25-1 and TRBJ1-4; D ambiguous. This CDR3 has 14 amino acids. Germline V gene lookup returns CDR1 MGHDK and CDR2 SYGVNS. Deletions cut 7 bases from V and 10 bases from J, with 19 bases between. CDR3 loop: CASNPDNLPGKLFF. In DNA, the CDR3 is TGTGCCAGCAACCCCGACAATCTTCCAGGAAAACTGTTTTTT.

The V gene is TRBV2, the J gene TRBJ2-3, with a tentative D call TRBD1 (6 bases). The CDR3 runs 16 residues. Trimming took off 2 bases at V and 2 bases at J, with 14 bases between the two ends. The germline V gene has CDR1 SNHLY and CDR2 FYNNEI. CDR3 in amino acids: CASSELTGLITDTQYF. For the CDR3, the DNA is TGTGCCAGCAGTGAACTGACAGGCTTAATCACAGATACGCAGTATTTT. Full variable domain (missing parts from reference TRBV2 and TRBJ2-3): EPEVTQTPSHQVTQMGQEVILRCVPISNHLYFYWYRQILGQKVEFLVSFYNNEISEKSEIFDDQFSVERPDGSNFTLKIRSTKLEDSAMYFCASSELTGLITDTQYFGPGTRLTVL.

J is TRBJ2-1 and V is TRBV11-2; 8 bases match TRBD2. The CDR3 length is 17 residues. V dropped 5 bases and J dropped 2; count of bases not matched to a gene: 11. Germline CDR1 is SGHAT and CDR2 is FQNNGV. CDR3 sequence (DNA): TGTGCCAGCAGCCCGGGACCCGCGGGAGGACCCTACAATGAGCAGTTCTTC. This codes for CASSPGPAGGPYNEQFF.

CDR3 nucleotides: TGTGCCAGCAGCCCTGGACAGGCTCACTATGGCTACACCTTC. It encodes CASSPGQAHYGYTF. This chain uses TRBV7-9 with TRBJ1-2, with 7 positions matching TRBD1. J gave up 3 bases and V 5 bases, and 6 bases lay outside the gene matches. The CDR3 has 14 residues. The germline CDR1 and CDR2 sequences are SEHNR and FQNEAQ (reference sequence).

V usage is TRBV28 and J usage is TRBJ2-7; no clear D gene. CDR1 is MDHEN and CDR2 is SYDVKM in the germline V gene. The CDR3 runs 15 residues. V was pared by 3 bases and J by 1 base, with 13 bases between. The CDR3 here is CASSLGKALSYEQYF. The CDR3 DNA follows: TGTGCCAGCAGTTTGGGCAAGGCCCTTTCCTACGAGCAGTACTTC. The variable domain in full, with the rest retrieved from reference TRBV28 and TRBJ2-7, is DVKVTQSSRYLVKRTGEKVFLECVQDMDHENMFWYRQDPGLGLRLIYFSYDVKMKEKGDIPEGYSVSREKKERFSLILESASTNQTSMYLCASSLGKALSYEQYFGPGTRLTVT.

With regard to this clone: The sample has other DNA sequences that encode this CDR3 too. The chain links TRBV7-9 to TRBJ2-7; 10 bases match TRBD1. CDR1 is SEHNR and CDR2 is FQNEAQ in the germline V gene (reference sequence). V trimming: 4 bases; J trimming: 6 bases; junction bases outside the gene matches: 6. The CDR3 extends over 14 amino acids. CDR3 DNA sequence: TGTGCCAGCAGCTCCGGGACAGGGGATCGCGAGCAGTACTTC. Protein sequence: CASSSGTGDREQYF.

This clone was observed a handful of times. This chain connects TRBV5-1 to TRBJ2-7, with D tentatively TRBD1 (5 bases). Germline CDR1 reads SGHRS; CDR2 reads YFSETQ. The CDR3 is 11 residues long. V lost 7 bases, J lost 3 bases, and 8 bases lay in between. As DNA, the CDR3 is TGCGCCAGCCGCCAGGGCTACGAGCAGTACTTC. It is translated as CASRQGYEQYF.

This clone has just a few counts. The chain carries TRBV28 and TRBJ1-2, with 7 bases aligning to TRBD1. Losses at the gene ends were 4 bases for V and 7 bases for J; bases not matched to a gene: 27. The germline CDR1 and CDR2 sequences are MDHEN and SYDVKM. This CDR3 has 20 residues. CDR3 residues: CASSYGGYSGPDRARSGYTF. The CDR3 region has the DNA TGTGCCAGCAGTTATGGTGGGTATTCAGGGCCCGACAGGGCGAGGAGTGGCTACACCTTC.

The CDR3 loop is CASSVAIRVLRYGYTF. The CDR3 nucleotides read TGTGCCAGCAGCGTAGCAATCAGGGTCTTAAGGTATGGCTACACCTTC. The V and J genes are TRBV9 and TRBJ1-2, with D perhaps TRBD1 (5 bases). This CDR3 is 16 amino acids long. Between the trimmed V and J ends, which lost 0 bases and 5 bases, there was a span of 17 bases. Germline V gene data show CDR1 as SGDLS and CDR2 as YYNGEE.